This T cell receptor (beta chain) came from a study of identical twins. Study results and limitations: Donors were not followed over many years; analysis was cross-sectional. Excess sharing by twins proved weaker in beta out-of-frame sequences.

TCRdb independently ran MiXCR on the 5' RACE reads; one entry per CDR3 protein. The table lists about 470,000 distinct CDR3 sequences, approximately 25% of them singletons. To note about this clonotype: Antigen specificity is unknown.

The CDR3 is 14 amino acids. Losses at the gene ends were 3 bases for V and 9 bases for J; bases not matched to a gene: 10. Per the germline V gene, CDR1 is DFQATT and CDR2 is SNEGSKA (reference sequence). These data were also reused for a study on T cells expressing NK-cell markers. From that second work: The study sequenced eight donors, seven HCMV-seropositive and one seronegative.

Sequencing was done on a sample of CD4+ T cells sorted from blood. The chain has TRBV20-1 and TRBJ2-1; TRBD2 matches 8 bases. The TCR was taken from a woman aged 18-29 years in good health. The chain's CDR3 is CSASRSGGPGEQFF. Written as DNA, the CDR3 is TGCAGTGCTAGTCGGTCGGGAGGGCCTGGTGAGCAGTTCTTC.